This TCR beta chain was captured by sequencing in a study of cytomegalovirus exposure and HLA in healthy donors. As regards this clone: What it recognizes is unknown.

The study ran its PCR with 60 Vbeta and 13 Jbeta primers. Produced via immunoSEQ multiplex PCR; TCRdb's table is partial and in-frame only. The sample contains roughly 190,000 clones, 81% of which appear only once. Study-level points and caveats: A missense variant in DCLRE1C was later tied to TCR beta V- and J-gene trimming. Reports state that TCR beta sequences accurately predicted most subjects' HLA-A and HLA-B alleles.

The clonotype was recovered from a man aged 18 to 29 in good health and CMV-seronegative. Sequenced sample: PBMCs.

This CDR3 is CASKNLASGIGNEQFF. CDR3 DNA sequence: TGTGCCAGTAAAAATCTGGCTAGCGGGATTGGGAATGAGCAGTTCTTC. The chain carries TRBV19 and TRBJ2-1; TRBD2 matches 9 bases. V dropped 7 bases and J dropped 7; count of bases not matched to a gene: 14. The CDR3 has 16 residues. Germline-derived CDR1 and CDR2 are LNHDA and SQIVND (reference sequence).